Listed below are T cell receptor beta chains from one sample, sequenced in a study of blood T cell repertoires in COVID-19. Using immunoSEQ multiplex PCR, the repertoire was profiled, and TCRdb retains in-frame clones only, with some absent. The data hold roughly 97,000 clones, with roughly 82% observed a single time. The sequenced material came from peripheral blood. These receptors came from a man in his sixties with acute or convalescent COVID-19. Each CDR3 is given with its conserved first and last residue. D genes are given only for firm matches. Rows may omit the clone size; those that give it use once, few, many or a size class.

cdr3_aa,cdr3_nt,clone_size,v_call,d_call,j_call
CASNKEVRETQYF,TGTGCCAGCAATAAGGAGGTGCGAGAGACCCAGTACTTC,-,TRBV2,-,TRBJ2-5
CASSYLGGAQYF,TGTGCCAGCAGTTACTTGGGGGGGGCCCAGTACTTC,-,TRBV6-2/TRBV6-3,TRBD2,TRBJ2-5
CASSSPRGRGKETQYF,TGTGCCAGCAGTTCCCCGCGGGGCAGGGGGAAAGAGACCCAGTACTTC,-,TRBV27,-,TRBJ2-5
CASSQGFLGNTIYF,TGTGCCAGCAGCCAAGGGTTTCTAGGAAACACCATATATTTT,-,TRBV3-1/TRBV3-2,-,TRBJ1-3
CASSELGSNEQFF,TGCGCCAGCAGTGAATTAGGGAGTAATGAGCAGTTCTTC,-,TRBV10-1,-,TRBJ2-1
CASSSGDRDGGKQFF,TGTGCCAGTAGTTCTGGGGACAGGGACGGGGGAAAGCAGTTCTTC,few,TRBV19,TRBD1,TRBJ2-1
CASSGLAGYNEQFF,TGTGCCAGCAGCGGGCTGGCCGGATACAATGAGCAGTTCTTC,-,TRBV4-2,-,TRBJ2-1
CASSAMDRATNEKLFF,TGTGCCAGTAGTGCTATGGACAGGGCTACTAATGAAAAACTGTTTTTT,-,TRBV19,TRBD1,TRBJ1-4
CASSLRPGGWNTEAFF,TGTGCCAGCAGTTTACGACCGGGGGGGTGGAACACTGAAGCTTTCTTT,-,TRBV27,-,TRBJ1-1
CASSSGGWRDEAFF,TGTGCCAGCAGCTCCGGGGGGTGGAGGGACGAAGCTTTCTTT,-,TRBV5-8,-,TRBJ1-1
CASSLRQGDTEAFF,TGTGCCAGCTCATTGCGACAGGGCGACACTGAAGCTTTCTTT,-,TRBV18,TRBD1,TRBJ1-1
CSVEDLATEAFF,TGCAGCGTTGAAGATCTGGCAACCGAAGCTTTCTTT,-,TRBV29-1,-,TRBJ1-1
CASGLVQLAGGQETQYF,TGTGCTAGTGGTTTGGTCCAACTAGCGGGGGGGCAAGAGACCCAGTACTTC,-,TRBV12-5,TRBD2,TRBJ2-5
CASSPGRAYEQYF,TGTGCCAGCAGTCCCGGGAGGGCCTACGAGCAGTACTTC,-,TRBV28,TRBD2,TRBJ2-7
CASSPTGTDKNIQYF,TGCGCCAGCAGCCCGACCGGGACAGATAAAAACATTCAGTACTTC,few,TRBV4-1,TRBD1,TRBJ2-4
CASSVAGSTDTQYF,TGTGCCAGCAGCGTAGCGGGAAGCACAGATACGCAGTATTTT,-,TRBV9,-,TRBJ2-3
CASSFRGGDTEAFF,TGTGCCAGCAGTTTTCGAGGGGGAGATACTGAAGCTTTCTTT,-,TRBV28,-,TRBJ1-1
CASSLFPGDEKLFF,TGTGCCAGCTCACTTTTCCCGGGGGATGAAAAACTGTTTTTT,-,TRBV18,-,TRBJ1-4
CASSPAGGERTGELFF,TGTGCCAGCAGCCCAGCGGGAGGGGAAAGAACCGGGGAGCTGTTTTTT,once,TRBV3-1/TRBV3-2,TRBD2,TRBJ2-2
CASGSAEDNQPQHF,TGTGCTAGTGGTTCCGCGGAGGACAATCAGCCCCAGCATTTT,-,TRBV12-5,-,TRBJ1-5
CASSSGGKTYEQYF,TGCGCCAGCAGCTCAGGAGGGAAGACCTACGAGCAGTACTTC,-,TRBV5-1,-,TRBJ2-7
CASSQEPRADGYTF,TGCGCCAGCAGCCAAGAACCCAGGGCCGATGGCTACACCTTC,-,TRBV4-1,-,TRBJ1-2
CATSDLLGSRVETQYF,TGTGCCACCAGTGATTTGCTGGGCTCGAGGGTAGAGACCCAGTACTTC,once,TRBV24-1,-,TRBJ2-5
CASSFRGTAETQYF,TGTGCCAGCAGCTTTAGGGGGACAGCGGAGACCCAGTACTTC,once,TRBV5-4,TRBD1,TRBJ2-5
CASSSASGPYEQYF,TGTGCCAGCAGTTCGGCTAGCGGGCCCTACGAGCAGTACTTC,-,TRBV6-5,TRBD2,TRBJ2-7
CASSYTYEQYF,TGTGCCAGCAGTTATACCTACGAGCAGTACTTC,-,TRBV12-3/TRBV12-4,-,TRBJ2-7